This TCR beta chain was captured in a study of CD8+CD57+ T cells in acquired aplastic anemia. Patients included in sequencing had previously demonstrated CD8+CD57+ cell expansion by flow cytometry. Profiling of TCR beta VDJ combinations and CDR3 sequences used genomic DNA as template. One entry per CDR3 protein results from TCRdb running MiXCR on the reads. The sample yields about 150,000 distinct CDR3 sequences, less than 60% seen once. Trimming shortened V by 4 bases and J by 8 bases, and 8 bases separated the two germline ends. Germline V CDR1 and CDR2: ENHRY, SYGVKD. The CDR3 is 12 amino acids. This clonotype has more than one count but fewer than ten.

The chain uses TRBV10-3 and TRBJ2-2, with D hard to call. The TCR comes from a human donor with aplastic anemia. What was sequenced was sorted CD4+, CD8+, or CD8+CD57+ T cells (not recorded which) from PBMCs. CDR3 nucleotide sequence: TGTGCCATCAGTGTACCAGGTGGGGAGCTGTTTTTT. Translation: CAISVPGGELFF.